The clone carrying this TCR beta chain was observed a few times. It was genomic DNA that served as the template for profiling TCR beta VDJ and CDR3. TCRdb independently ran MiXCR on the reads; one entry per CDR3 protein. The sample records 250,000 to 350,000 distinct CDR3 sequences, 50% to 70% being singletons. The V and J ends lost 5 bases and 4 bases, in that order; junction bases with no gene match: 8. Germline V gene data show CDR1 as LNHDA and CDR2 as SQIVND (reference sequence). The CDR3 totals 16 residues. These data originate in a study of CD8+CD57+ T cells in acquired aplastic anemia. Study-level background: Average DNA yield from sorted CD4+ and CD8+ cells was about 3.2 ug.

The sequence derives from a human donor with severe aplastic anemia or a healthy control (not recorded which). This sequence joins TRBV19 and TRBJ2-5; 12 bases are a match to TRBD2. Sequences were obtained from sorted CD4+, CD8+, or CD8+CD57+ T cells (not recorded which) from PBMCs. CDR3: CASSGRLAGEGETQYF. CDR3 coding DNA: TGTGCCAGTAGTGGTAGACTAGCGGGGGAAGGAGAGACCCAGTACTTC.